The 10 T cell receptor beta chains below come from one sample, sequenced in a study of a mutant IDH1 vaccine in newly diagnosed glioma. Using immunoSEQ multiplex PCR, the repertoire was profiled, and TCRdb retains in-frame clones only, with some absent. The sample lists tens of thousands of clones, over 70% occurring once. Time point in this sample: baseline, week 1 (first vaccination visit). As to treatment: pre-vaccination baseline after standard-of-care therapy. The specimen comprised PBMCs, sampled from a glioma patient treated with radiotherapy, temozolomide or both. The receptors stem from a man aged 30-40 years with glioma.

This clone was seen only once. This rearrangement joins TRBV27 to TRBJ2-7; D ambiguous. The V gene lost 2 bases and the J gene lost 6 bases, with 8 bases spanning the gap. Germline V CDR1 and CDR2: MNHEY, SMNVEV (reference sequence). This CDR3 spans 12 amino acids. CDR3 region: CASSLVSGEQYF. The CDR3 DNA reads as TGTGCCAGCAGTTTAGTGAGTGGCGAGCAGTACTTC.

This chain uses TRBV27 with TRBJ1-5; perhaps TRBD1 as D (5 bases). V lost 2 bases and J 5 bases, leaving 19 bases between the germline ends. CDR1 is MNHEY and CDR2 is SMNVEV in the germline V gene (reference sequence). The CDR3 has 17 residues. The CDR3 loop is CASSLRSGTFSDQPQHF. CDR3 nucleotides: TGTGCCAGCAGTTTACGCAGCGGGACGTTCTCGGATCAGCCCCAGCATTTT.

This chain links TRBV14 with TRBJ2-2, with 8 nucleotides matching TRBD1. The V gene's germline CDR1 is SGHDN and CDR2 FVKESK. Germline trimming cut 2 bases from V and 1 base from J; bases unmatched to any gene: 3. The CDR3 has 16 residues. The CDR3 nucleotides read TGTGCCAGCAGCCAAAGGACAGGGATGAACACCGGGGAGCTGTTTTTT. It is translated as CASSQRTGMNTGELFF.

The table lists this clone with a few counts. CDR3 residues: CASGFQDNTEAFF. The CDR3 nucleotides read TGTGCCAGTGGATTCCAGGACAACACTGAAGCTTTCTTT. This chain links TRBV19 with TRBJ1-1, with D unclear. The CDR3 has 13 residues. Trimming stripped 8 bases from V and 2 bases from J, with 12 bases between. CDR1 is LNHDA, CDR2 SQIVND, per germline (reference sequence). Full variable domain (rest looked up from reference TRBV19 and TRBJ1-1): DGGITQSPKYLFRKEGQNVTLSCEQNLNHDAMYWYRQDPGQGLRLIYYSQIVNDFQKGDIAEGYSVSREKKESFPLTVTSAQKNPTAFYLCASGFQDNTEAFFGQGTRLTVV.

This rearrangement joins TRBV4-3 to TRBJ1-5, with unresolved D. V was shortened by 0 bases and J by 9 bases, with 12 bases between the two germline ends. CDR1 is LGHNA and CDR2 is YSLEER in the germline V gene. The CDR3 has 14 residues. CDR3 coding DNA: TGCGCCAGCAGCCAAGAGTCAACGGTGCCGCCCCAGCATTTT. This gives the protein CASSQESTVPPQHF.

This clone was seen only once. The chain is built from TRBV5-8 and TRBJ1-1; D remains unclear. CDR1 is SGHTS, CDR2 YDEGEE, per germline. There are 13 residues in the CDR3. Trimming stripped 0 bases from V and 0 bases from J, with 3 bases between. The CDR3 spells CASSLALNTEAFF. The CDR3 DNA reads TGTGCCAGCAGCTTGGCCTTGAACACTGAAGCTTTCTTT.

V gene TRBV7-2 combines with J gene TRBJ1-2, with D perhaps TRBD1 (5 bases). Looked up from germline, CDR1 is SGHTA and CDR2 is FQGNSA. The length of the CDR3 is 15 residues. Trimming removed 1 base from V and 4 bases from J, with 13 bases in between. In DNA form, the CDR3 reads TGTGCCAGCAGCTTAGGACAGCTAGATTTCTATGGCTACACCTTC. It specifies CASSLGQLDFYGYTF.

The chain couples TRBV5-4 to TRBJ2-6, with 7 bases lining up with TRBD1. Germline lookup yields CDR1 SGHNT and CDR2 YYREEE (reference sequence). Unmatched junction bases numbered 6, after V lost 0 bases and J lost 0 bases. The CDR3 is 18 amino acids. The CDR3 DNA follows: TGTGCCAGCAGCTTGGGTAGGACAGGCCTCTCTGGGGCCAACGTCCTGACTTTC. As protein: CASSLGRTGLSGANVLTF.

This chain joins TRBV11-2 and TRBJ1-2; D gene uncertain. Trimming cost V 2 bases and J 0 bases, with 19 bases left between them. The CDR3 has 18 amino acids. CDR1 SGHAT and CDR2 FQNNGV come from the germline V gene. As DNA, the CDR3 is TGTGCCAGCAGCTTAAGTCGGGTTGAGCGAACTACTAACTATGGCTACACCTTC. As protein: CASSLSRVERTTNYGYTF. The full variable domain, rest sourced from reference TRBV11-2 and TRBJ1-2, is EAGVAQSPRYKIIEKRQSVAFWCNPISGHATLYWYQQILGQGPKLLIQFQNNGVVDDSQLPKDRFSAERLKGVDSTLKIQPAKLEDSAVYLCASSLSRVERTTNYGYTFGSGTRLTVV.

The J gene is TRBJ2-5, the V gene TRBV19, with 12 bases that match TRBD2. V trimming: 4 bases; J trimming: 2 bases; junction bases outside the gene matches: 5. CDR1 and CDR2 from the germline V gene are LNHDA and SQIVND (reference sequence). The CDR3 is 16 amino acids. Here the CDR3 DNA reads TGTGCCAGTAGTAGACTAGCGGGGGCGAGACAAGAGACCCAGTACTTC. Its protein product is CASSRLAGARQETQYF.